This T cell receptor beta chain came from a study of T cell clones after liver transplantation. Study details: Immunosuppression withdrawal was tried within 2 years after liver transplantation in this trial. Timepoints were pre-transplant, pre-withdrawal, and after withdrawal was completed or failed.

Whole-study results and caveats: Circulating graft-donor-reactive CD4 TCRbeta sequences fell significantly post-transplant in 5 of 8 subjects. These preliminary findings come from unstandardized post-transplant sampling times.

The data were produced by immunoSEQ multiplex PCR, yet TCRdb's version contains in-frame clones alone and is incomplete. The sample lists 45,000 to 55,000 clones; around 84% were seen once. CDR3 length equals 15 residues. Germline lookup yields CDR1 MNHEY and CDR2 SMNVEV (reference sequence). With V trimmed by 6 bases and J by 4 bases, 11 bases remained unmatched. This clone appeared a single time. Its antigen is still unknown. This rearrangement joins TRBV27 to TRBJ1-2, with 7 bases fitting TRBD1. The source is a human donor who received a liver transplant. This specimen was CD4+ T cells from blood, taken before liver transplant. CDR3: CASRPGQSPFYGYTF. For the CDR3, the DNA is TGTGCCAGCAGACCGGGACAGAGTCCATTCTATGGCTACACCTTC.